This entry lists 17 T cell receptor beta chains sequenced from one sample in a study of OX40 agonist ivuxolimab in advanced cancers. The method was immunoSEQ multiplex PCR; TCRdb's version includes in-frame clones alone and lacks a portion of them. Of over 55,000 clones in the sample, about 81% are singletons; the top ten hold 5%. The source material was CD4+ or CD8+ T cells sorted from blood, sampled in a trial of the OX40 agonist ivuxolimab. Receptors were obtained from an adult with an advanced solid tumor such as melanoma, head and neck, liver or kidney cancer.

The chain joins TRBV5-1 to TRBJ1-1, with 7 bases identical to TRBD1. CDR3 length: 15 residues. J gave up 2 bases and V 1 base, and 5 bases lay outside the gene matches. Germline CDR1 is SGHRS and CDR2 is YFSETQ. CDR3 in amino acids: CASSLLGTDNTEAFF. The CDR3, as DNA: TGCGCCAGCAGCTTGTTAGGGACAGACAACACTGAAGCTTTCTTT.

The CDR3 protein is CASSLSPTGFGIVGYEQYF. CDR3 in DNA: TGTGCCAGCAGCTTGTCCCCTACAGGGTTTGGGATCGTGGGCTACGAGCAGTACTTC. This chain joins TRBV5-8 and TRBJ2-7, with D perhaps matching TRBD1 (6 bases). V was clipped by 1 base and J by 3 bases, with 26 bases between them. CDR1 is SGHTS, CDR2 YDEGEE, per germline. This CDR3 is 19 amino acids long.

CDR3 bases: TGTGCCAGCAGCTTAGGGTCCCGGGACAGGGTTAATGAGCAGTTCTTC. Residues: CASSLGSRDRVNEQFF. The J gene is TRBJ2-1, the V gene TRBV5-4; TRBD1 matches at 9 bases. The germline gives CDR1 SGHNT, CDR2 YYREEE (reference sequence). The V and J ends lost 2 bases and 7 bases, in that order; junction bases with no gene match: 10. The CDR3 length is 16 residues.

The V gene is TRBV7-9, the J gene TRBJ2-7; D remains unclear. This CDR3 is built from 14 residues. The germline V and J ends were trimmed by 4 bases and 2 bases, with 12 bases remaining between them. The germline gives CDR1 SEHNR, CDR2 FQNEAQ (reference sequence). CDR3 coding DNA: TGTGCCAGCAGCTCAGACACGACACCCTACGAGCAGTACTTC. This codes for CASSSDTTPYEQYF.

The chain recombines TRBV5-1 with TRBJ2-1; 11 bases match TRBD2. The CDR3 totals 17 residues. CDR1 is SGHRS and CDR2 is YFSETQ in the germline V gene. Trimming removed 9 bases from V and 4 bases from J; junction bases left unmatched: 15. CDR3 DNA sequence: TGCGCCACTGGGACAGAGCCACTAGCGGGAGCTTACAATGAGCAGTTCTTC. It specifies CATGTEPLAGAYNEQFF.

This chain uses TRBV5-1 with TRBJ1-1; 7 bases are shared with TRBD1. Trimming took 4 bases from V and 0 from J; bases not matched to a gene: 3. The CDR3 sequence is 14 residues long. Germline V lookup: CDR1 SGHRS, CDR2 YFSETQ. The CDR3 sequence is CASSTTGMNTEAFF. CDR3 nucleotides: TGCGCCAGCAGCACGACAGGGATGAACACTGAAGCTTTCTTT.

The chain carries TRBV27 and TRBJ1-2, with D possibly being TRBD1 (6 bases). Germline V CDR1 and CDR2: MNHEY, SMNVEV (reference sequence). The length of the CDR3 is 14 residues. V lost 6 bases and J lost 8, with 19 bases in between. The chain's CDR3 is CASSPEQGLWGYTF. The CDR3, as DNA: TGTGCCAGCAGCCCGGAACAGGGTTTATGGGGCTACACCTTC.

This chain joins TRBV5-1 and TRBJ2-5; the match to TRBD1 covers 8 bases. The CDR3 is 15 residues long. V gave up 7 bases and J gave up 1 base; unmatched junction bases: 9. The germline CDR1 and CDR2 sequences are SGHRS and YFSETQ. As DNA, the CDR3 is TGCGCCAGCCTCGGGACAGGAGCCCTCCAAGAGACCCAGTACTTC. It codes for CASLGTGALQETQYF.

The chain couples TRBV4-2 to TRBJ1-1; D gene unclear. Germline assignment: CDR1 LGHNA and CDR2 YNFKEQ. CDR3 length equals 12 residues. With 6 bases removed from V and 1 base from J, the gap between germline ends came to 6 bases. The chain's CDR3 is CASSPKNTEAFF. In DNA form, the CDR3 reads TGTGCCAGCAGTCCCAAGAACACTGAAGCTTTCTTT.

The count of this clone is one. The rearrangement uses TRBV5-1 and TRBJ2-3; 7 bases match TRBD1. Germline V CDR1 and CDR2: SGHRS, YFSETQ. CDR3 length: 16 amino acids. V trimming: 3 bases; J trimming: 1 base; junction bases outside the gene matches: 8. The CDR3 DNA follows: TGCGCCAGCAGCTGGGAAGGGGGCCCGGGCACAGATACGCAGTATTTT. Translated: CASSWEGGPGTDTQYF.

The chain recombines TRBV6-5 with TRBJ1-5, with 10 positions matching TRBD1. The CDR3 is made up of 15 amino acids. J was trimmed by 5 bases and V by 6 bases; bases with no gene match: 7. Per the germline V gene, CDR1 is MNHEY and CDR2 is SVGAGI. CDR3 sequence (DNA): TGTGCCAGCAGCGGACAGGGGGTGTTGTATCAGCCCCAGCATTTT. This translates into CASSGQGVLYQPQHF.

The sample holds a few counts of this clone. This chain links TRBV5-1 with TRBJ1-6; no definite D call. The CDR3 spans 14 residues. The germline gives CDR1 SGHRS, CDR2 YFSETQ. V dropped 0 bases and J dropped 10 bases, with 11 bases sitting between them. The CDR3 sequence is CASSLVAPGSPLHF. The CDR3 DNA reads TGCGCCAGCAGCTTGGTCGCGCCGGGGTCACCCCTCCACTTT.

CDR3 nucleotide sequence: TGTGCCAGCACCTCGGGACAGGGGGCTTCGAACACTGAAGCTTTCTTT. It yields the protein CASTSGQGASNTEAFF. The J gene is TRBJ1-1, the V gene TRBV6-6; TRBD1 matches 12 bases. V was pared by 7 bases and J by 1 base, with 7 bases of the junction left unmatched. This CDR3 spans 16 amino acids. Per the germline V gene, CDR1 is MNHNY and CDR2 is SVGAGI (reference sequence).

The CDR3 DNA follows: TGTGCCAGCAGCCCCCGGGGGACTACTAACACCGGGGAGCTGTTTTTT. Translated, it gives CASSPRGTTNTGELFF. The genes are TRBV4-2 and TRBJ2-2; the match to TRBD2 covers 7 bases. The CDR3 is 16 amino acids. Germline CDR1 LGHNA, CDR2 YNFKEQ. V was pared by 4 bases and J by 2 bases, with 7 bases of the junction left unmatched.

The chain combines TRBV29-1 with TRBJ2-3; D gene uncertain. Trimming left V 4 bases short and J 0 bases short, with 8 bases between. The CDR3 totals 13 residues. Germline values: CDR1 SQVTM, CDR2 ANQGSEA. The CDR3 reads CSVGGPSTDTQYF. CDR3 DNA: TGCAGCGTTGGAGGTCCGAGCACAGATACGCAGTATTTT.

The chain employs TRBV18 and TRBJ1-2; TRBD1 agrees at 9 bases. The germline V gene encodes CDR1 KGHSH and CDR2 LQKENI. V was clipped by 0 bases and J by 5 bases; unmatched bases: 7. CDR3 length equals 16 residues. The CDR3 DNA sequence: TGTGCCAGCTCACCACCGTCACAGGGGGCCAAGTATGGCTACACCTTC. Protein sequence: CASSPPSQGAKYGYTF.

The J gene is TRBJ2-3, the V gene TRBV5-1; the match to TRBD2 covers 12 bases. After removal of 0 bases from V and 4 bases from J, the junction contained 0 bases not matched to a gene. The CDR3 spans 15 residues. CDR1 SGHRS and CDR2 YFSETQ come from the germline V gene. CDR3 loop: CASSLGLAGADTQYF. The CDR3 DNA sequence: TGCGCCAGCAGCTTGGGACTAGCGGGAGCAGATACGCAGTATTTT.